This TCR beta chain was identified in a study of CD8+ T cells in alopecia areata. Germline CDR1 reads SGHVS; CDR2 reads FNYEAQ. V lost 5 bases and J lost 1; bases outside the gene matches: 7. This CDR3 comprises 16 residues. Sequencing used cDNA as its template, made by extracting RNA and reverse transcribing it. Method: immunoSEQ multiplex PCR; TCRdb's copy keeps in-frame clones and lacks some. The sample holds roughly 140,000 clones, 82% seen once. Indicated treatment: oral pan-JAK inhibitor, 5-10 mg twice daily. Sample: CD8+ T cells sorted from blood, taken at week 4, from a patient treated with tofacitinib. This clonotype was sampled from a human donor with alopecia areata. The chain employs TRBV7-6 and TRBJ1-1, with 10 bases identical to TRBD1. Here the CDR3 DNA reads TGTGCCAGCAGCCCTCGGGACAGGGGCCAGAACACTGAAGCTTTCTTT. Encoded protein: CASSPRDRGQNTEAFF.